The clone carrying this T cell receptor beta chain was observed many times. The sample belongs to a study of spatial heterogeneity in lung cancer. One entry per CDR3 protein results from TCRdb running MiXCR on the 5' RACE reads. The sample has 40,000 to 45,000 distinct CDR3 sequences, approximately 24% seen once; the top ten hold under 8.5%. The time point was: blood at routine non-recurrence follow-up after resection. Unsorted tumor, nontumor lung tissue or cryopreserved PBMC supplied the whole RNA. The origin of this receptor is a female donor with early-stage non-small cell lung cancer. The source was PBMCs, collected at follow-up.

CDR3 region: CASSNAWTSNTEAFF. DNA for the CDR3: TGTGCCAGTAGTAACGCTTGGACAAGCAACACTGAAGCTTTCTTT. The chain recombines TRBV19 with TRBJ1-1, with D perhaps TRBD1 (5 bases). Per germline, CDR1 LNHDA and CDR2 SQIVND (reference sequence). This CDR3 region has 15 residues. V dropped 4 bases and J dropped 2 bases, with 14 bases sitting between them.